Below are 9 T cell receptor beta chains sequenced from a single sample in a study of post-analysis software for immune sequencing data. Study-wide results and caveats: Comparison of patients with controls showed a handful of TRBV segments more frequent in patients, TRBV5-6, TRBV5-1 and TRBV20-1 among them.

Unique molecular identifiers had been added to the TCR beta cDNA libraries. TCRdb ran MiXCR on the PCR reads and lists one entry per CDR3 protein. The table lists hundreds of thousands of distinct CDR3 sequences, roughly 30% of them singletons. No antigen has been identified for these receptors. The sequencing sample was made of blood. These receptors came from a girl aged 5-17 years with multiple sclerosis.

This rearrangement joins TRBV12-3 or TRBV12-4 to TRBJ1-2; 7 bases line up with TRBD1. V was pared by 0 bases and J by 5 bases, with 6 bases of the junction left unmatched. The CDR3 is made up of 15 amino acids. The CDR3 loop reads CASSLAYRGGYGYTF. CDR3 in DNA: TGTGCCAGCAGTTTAGCCTACAGGGGTGGGTATGGCTACACCTTC.

The chain carries TRBV6-2 or TRBV6-3 and TRBJ2-7; possibly TRBD2 for D (5 bases). Germline-derived CDR1 and CDR2 are MNHEY and SVGEGT. Trimming took off 0 bases at V and 2 bases at J, with 14 bases between the two ends. This CDR3 comprises 16 residues. The CDR3 here is CASSYSFQRNAYEQYF. The DNA of the CDR3 is TGTGCCAGCAGTTACTCGTTCCAGCGGAACGCCTACGAGCAGTACTTC.

As concerns this clonotype: Because the CDR3 is missing its conserved closing phenylalanine or tryptophan, this is likely a read error. The V and J genes are TRBV3-1 and TRBJ2-1; tentative D call: TRBD1 (5 bases). Germline V gene lookup returns CDR1 LGHDT and CDR2 YNNKEL (reference sequence). CDR3 length: 17 amino acids. Trimming took 4 bases from V and 5 from J, leaving 21 bases between them. The chain's CDR3 is CASSRTQVRTGHNEQFC. CDR3 DNA: TGTGCCAGCAGCCGAACTCAAGTGCGAACAGGACACAATGAGCAGTTCTGC.

This clonotype was observed many times. The chain couples TRBV14 to TRBJ2-7, with 12 positions matching TRBD2. V shed 4 bases and J 2 bases; nucleotides not matched to a gene: 15. The CDR3 spans 19 residues. CDR1 and CDR2 from the germline V gene are SGHDN and FVKESK. CDR3 amino acids: CASSLRTYRTSGTPYEQYF. In DNA, the CDR3 is TGTGCCAGCAGCCTACGCACATATAGGACTAGCGGGACCCCCTACGAGCAGTACTTC.

This clonotype was recorded a few times. The chain uses TRBV29-1 and TRBJ1-1; D not certain. V was cut by 8 bases and J by 0 bases, with 16 bases left in between. Germline loops: CDR1 SQVTM, CDR2 ANQGSEA. The length of the CDR3 is 14 residues. CDR3 sequence (DNA): TGCAGCTCAGAACGCCGGACTATGAACACTGAAGCTTTCTTT. Translating it yields CSSERRTMNTEAFF.

The chain recombines TRBV27 with TRBJ1-4, with 7 nucleotides matching TRBD1. Germline lookup yields CDR1 MNHEY and CDR2 SMNVEV (reference sequence). The CDR3 sequence is 15 residues long. V dropped 2 bases and J dropped 1; count of bases not matched to a gene: 1. CDR3 in DNA: TGTGCCAGCAGTTTAAACAGGGGAACTAATGAAAAACTGTTTTTT. Encoded protein: CASSLNRGTNEKLFF.

The gene calls are TRBV7-9 and TRBJ2-3; 9 positions match TRBD2. There are 16 residues in the CDR3. With 4 bases clipped from V and 2 bases from J, the junction kept 7 bases outside the gene matches. Germline V gene lookup returns CDR1 SEHNR and CDR2 FQNEAQ (reference sequence). The CDR3, as DNA: TGTGCCAGCAGCTCCCTTCTAGCGGGGTACACAGATACGCAGTATTTT. It yields the protein CASSSLLAGYTDTQYF.

The sample holds a few counts of this clonotype. The rearrangement uses TRBV11-2 and TRBJ1-1; unclear D gene. Trimming took 5 bases from V and 7 from J, leaving 11 bases between them. The CDR3 contains 12 residues. Germline CDR1 and CDR2: SGHAT and FQNNGV. The CDR3 nucleotides are TGTGCCAGCAGCCTCCACCCACTTGAAGCTTTCTTT. It is translated as CASSLHPLEAFF. Drawing the rest from reference TRBV11-2 and TRBJ1-1, the complete variable domain is EAGVAQSPRYKIIEKRQSVAFWCNPISGHATLYWYQQILGQGPKLLIQFQNNGVVDDSQLPKDRFSAERLKGVDSTLKIQPAKLEDSAVYLCASSLHPLEAFFGQGTRLTVV.

In this sample, this clonotype turned up a few times. The V and J genes are TRBV5-6 and TRBJ1-5; D gene unclear. There are 15 residues in the CDR3. V lost 3 bases and J lost 7, with 17 bases in between. Germline CDR1 SGHDT, CDR2 YYEEEE. The CDR3 spells CASSSGVTNGQPQHF. The CDR3 nucleotides read TGTGCCAGCAGCTCCGGGGTAACTAACGGGCAGCCCCAGCATTTT.